Sequencing of this TCR beta chain was carried out in a study of blood T cell repertoires in COVID-19. At the level of the study: The analysed material was cDNA or gDNA that came from T cells, B-cell-depleted T cells, or PBMCs.

Clones were read by immunoSEQ multiplex PCR, and TCRdb kept only the in-frame ones, dropping some. The sample has 220,000 or so clones, roughly 84% seen once. All enrollees were about 18 to 100 years old and from under 25 US areas. In assigning cohorts, the study relied on participant-reported clinical history. Among Cohort 3 donors, those recovered had two negative PCRs, clearance, or symptom resolution. This TCR derives from a woman aged 40-49 years who had recovered from COVID-19. Specimen: PBMCs or T cells enriched from blood (not recorded which).

For the CDR3, the DNA is TGTGCCAGCAGCTTAGATCCTCGGACTAGCGGGAGGGCCAAAAATGAGCAGTTCTTC. This translates into CASSLDPRTSGRAKNEQFF. This rearrangement joins TRBV11-2 to TRBJ2-1; 15 bases align to TRBD2. CDR1 and CDR2 (germline): SGHAT, FQNNGV. V was clipped by 0 bases and J by 7 bases; unmatched bases: 10. There are 19 residues in the CDR3.